The 10 T cell receptor beta chains listed next were all sequenced from one sample in a study of response to subunit inactivated influenza vaccine (dated by TCRdb to between 2018 and 2020). The library was generated by RT-PCR. The listed sequencing device is Illumina HiSeq 2500. TCRdb reworked the public reads: Q25 trimming with fastp, MiXCR clone assembly, productive beta chains retained. Rows merge per CDR3 protein into single entries with the most common DNA and genes. This sample has about 540,000 distinct CDR3 sequences in its table, and less than 25% of those were observed once. The ten largest clones capture 2.5% to 3% of the sample. These data were also filed under a second study, of T cells expressing NK-cell markers. As described in the second report: The TCR beta cDNA libraries were made using 5'RACE template switching, a step that added both a universal primer site and unique molecular identifiers.

Material: CD4+ T cells sorted from PBMCs, obtained 12 days after vaccination. Source of these receptors: a man aged 50 to 59 who received an inactivated influenza vaccine. Donor details come from another sample of the same person, matched by shared clones.

This clonotype was seen a single time. V usage is TRBV18 and J usage is TRBJ2-7; 10 bases map to TRBD1. CDR3 length: 15 residues. Losses at the gene ends were 2 bases for V and 3 bases for J; bases not matched to a gene: 4. The germline V gene has CDR1 KGHSH and CDR2 LQKENI. CDR3 in amino acids: CASSPWTGGNYEQYF. CDR3 DNA sequence: TGTGCCAGCTCACCATGGACAGGGGGGAACTACGAGCAGTACTTC.

The chain recombines TRBV14 with TRBJ2-3; D remains ambiguous. The V gene lost 5 bases and the J gene lost 4 bases, with 10 bases spanning the gap. CDR1 is SGHDN, CDR2 FVKESK, per germline. There are 13 residues in the CDR3. The CDR3 loop is CASSTVQSDTQYF. The CDR3 DNA reads TGTGCCAGCAGCACGGTCCAGTCAGATACGCAGTATTTT.

The chain carries TRBV14 and TRBJ1-3; 8 bases match TRBD1. The germline V gene has CDR1 SGHDN and CDR2 FVKESK. The CDR3 is 16 amino acids. V was pared by 4 bases and J by 0 bases, with 5 bases of the junction left unmatched. The CDR3 protein is CASSRITGGSGNTIYF. The DNA for the CDR3 is TGTGCCAGCAGCCGGATTACAGGGGGCTCTGGAAACACCATATATTTT.

V usage is TRBV20-1 and J usage is TRBJ2-7; 11 bases agree with TRBD2. Germline assignment: CDR1 DFQATT and CDR2 SNEGSKA (reference sequence). V lost 8 bases, J lost 5 bases, and 8 bases stayed unmatched. The CDR3 consists of 13 residues. The CDR3 nucleotides are TGCAGTACCTATAGCGGGAGGGCGAACGAGCAGTACTTC. This encodes CSTYSGRANEQYF.

The J gene is TRBJ1-1, the V gene TRBV5-1; D unclear. The CDR3 sequence is 15 residues long. Germline V lookup: CDR1 SGHRS, CDR2 YFSETQ. V lost 1 base and J 0 bases, leaving 10 bases between the germline ends. The CDR3 DNA reads as TGCGCCAGCAGCTTGTCTGGGATCATGAACACTGAAGCTTTCTTT. Amino acids: CASSLSGIMNTEAFF. The complete variable domain, with remaining parts taken from reference TRBV5-1 and TRBJ1-1, reads KAGVTQTPRYLIKTRGQQVTLSCSPISGHRSVSWYQQTPGQGLQFLFEYFSETQRNKGNFPGRFSGRQFSNSRSEMNVSTLELGDSALYLCASSLSGIMNTEAFFGQGTRLTVV.

The table lists this clonotype with many counts. This chain uses TRBV7-2 with TRBJ2-2; D is uncertain. This CDR3 spans 14 amino acids. The germline gives CDR1 SGHTA, CDR2 FQGNSA. V lost 4 bases, J lost 0 bases, and 6 bases lay in between. CDR3 sequence (DNA): TGTGCCAGCAGCTCCCTCCCGAACACCGGGGAGCTGTTTTTT. Amino acid sequence: CASSSLPNTGELFF. Complete variable domain (other parts from reference TRBV7-2 and TRBJ2-2): GAGVSQSPSNKVTEKGKDVELRCDPISGHTALYWYRQSLGQGLEFLIYFQGNSAPDKSGLPSDRFSAERTGGSVSTLTIQRTQQEDSAVYLCASSSLPNTGELFFGEGSRLTVL.

This clonotype has just a few counts. The chain carries TRBV12-3 or TRBV12-4 and TRBJ1-1, with D possibly TRBD1 on 5 matching bases. Trimming left V 5 bases short and J 11 bases short, with 18 bases between. The CDR3 runs to 13 residues. DNA of the CDR3: TGTGCCAGCAGTAGGGTCGGACGAGGGGTGGCTTTCTTT. It encodes CASSRVGRGVAFF.

This clonotype was counted at least ten times. V gene TRBV9 combines with J gene TRBJ1-1; weak D call: TRBD1 (5 bases). Germline CDR1 reads SGDLS; CDR2 reads YYNGEE. V lost 3 bases and J 1 base, leaving 7 bases between the germline ends. The CDR3 is 13 amino acids. The DNA of the CDR3 is TGTGCCAGCAGCGGAGACAGGAACACTGAAGCTTTCTTT. Translation: CASSGDRNTEAFF.

This chain joins TRBV5-1 and TRBJ2-3, with D tentatively TRBD1 or TRBD2 (5 bases each). Per the germline V gene, CDR1 is SGHRS and CDR2 is YFSETQ. Trimming stripped 4 bases from V and 0 bases from J, with 15 bases between. This CDR3 has 16 amino acids. The CDR3 nucleotides read TGCGCCAGCAGCCCCGGGACGCGGAAGAGCACAGATACGCAGTATTTT. As protein: CASSPGTRKSTDTQYF.

This clonotype has more than one count but fewer than ten. This chain joins TRBV3-1 and TRBJ2-2; possibly TRBD1 or TRBD2 for D (5 bases each). Looked up from germline, CDR1 is LGHDT and CDR2 is YNNKEL (reference sequence). The V gene lost 2 bases and the J gene lost 2 bases, with 9 bases spanning the gap. CDR3 length: 15 amino acids. The CDR3 DNA reads as TGTGCCAGCAGCCAATGGGACGTAAACACCGGGGAGCTGTTTTTT. Translation: CASSQWDVNTGELFF. Filled out from reference TRBV3-1 and TRBJ2-2, the complete variable domain reads DTAVSQTPKYLVTQMGNDKSIKCEQNLGHDTMYWYKQDSKKFLKIMFSYNNKELIINETVPNRFSPKSPDKAHLNLHINSLELGDSAVYFCASSQWDVNTGELFFGEGSRLTVL.